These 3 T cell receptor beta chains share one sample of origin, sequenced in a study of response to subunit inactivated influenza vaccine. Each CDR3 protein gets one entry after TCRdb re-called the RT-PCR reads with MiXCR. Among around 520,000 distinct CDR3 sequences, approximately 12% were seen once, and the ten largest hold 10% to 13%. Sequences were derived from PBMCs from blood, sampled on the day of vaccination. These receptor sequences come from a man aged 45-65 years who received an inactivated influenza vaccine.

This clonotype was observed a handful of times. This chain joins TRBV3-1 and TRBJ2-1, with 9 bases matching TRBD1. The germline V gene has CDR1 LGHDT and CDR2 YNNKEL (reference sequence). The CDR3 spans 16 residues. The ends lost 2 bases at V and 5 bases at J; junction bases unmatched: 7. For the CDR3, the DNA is TGTGCCAGCAGCCAACTGACAGGGGGTAAAGACAATGAGCAGTTCTTC. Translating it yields CASSQLTGGKDNEQFF.

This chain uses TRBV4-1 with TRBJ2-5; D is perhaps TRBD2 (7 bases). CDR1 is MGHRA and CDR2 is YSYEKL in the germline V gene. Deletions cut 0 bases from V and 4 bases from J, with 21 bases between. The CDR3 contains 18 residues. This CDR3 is CASSQDNGGQGRRETQYF. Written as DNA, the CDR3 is TGCGCCAGCAGCCAAGATAACGGGGGGCAGGGGAGACGAGAGACCCAGTACTTC.

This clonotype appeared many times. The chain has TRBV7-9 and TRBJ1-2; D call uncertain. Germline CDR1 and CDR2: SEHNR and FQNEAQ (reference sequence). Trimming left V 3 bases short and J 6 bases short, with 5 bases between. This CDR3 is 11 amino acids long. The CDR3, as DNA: TGTGCCAGCAGCTTTGGCGATGGCTACACCTTC. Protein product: CASSFGDGYTF.